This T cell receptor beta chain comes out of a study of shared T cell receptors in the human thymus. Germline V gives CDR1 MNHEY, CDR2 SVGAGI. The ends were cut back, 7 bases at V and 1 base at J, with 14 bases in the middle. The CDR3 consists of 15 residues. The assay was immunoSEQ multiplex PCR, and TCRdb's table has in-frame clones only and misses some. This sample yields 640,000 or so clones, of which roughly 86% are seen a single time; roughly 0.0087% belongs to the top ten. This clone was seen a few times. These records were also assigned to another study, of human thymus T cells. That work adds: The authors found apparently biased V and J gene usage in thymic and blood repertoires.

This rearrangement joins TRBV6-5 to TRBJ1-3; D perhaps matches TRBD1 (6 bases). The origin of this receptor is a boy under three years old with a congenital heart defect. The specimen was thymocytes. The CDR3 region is CASTDATGSGNTIYF. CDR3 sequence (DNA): TGTGCCAGCACAGACGCGACAGGATCTGGAAACACCATATATTTT.